The 3 T cell receptor beta chains reported below all come from one sample, sequenced in a study of blood T cell repertoires in COVID-19. The protocol was immunoSEQ multiplex PCR, while the TCRdb copy is restricted to in-frame clones and leaves out a portion. The table records about 160,000 clones, 86% of them present only once. What was sequenced was peripheral blood. The receptor source for this set is a man aged 65 to 85 with acute or convalescent COVID-19.

Only a few counts were recorded for this clone. CDR3 amino acids: CASRPDSLYGYTF. The DNA for the CDR3 is TGTGCCAGCAGACCCGACAGCCTCTATGGCTACACCTTC. V and J are TRBV6-5 and TRBJ1-2; a weak D match, TRBD1 (5 bases). CDR3 length: 13 residues. Trimming removed 6 bases from V and 4 bases from J, with 12 bases in between. Per germline, CDR1 MNHEY and CDR2 SVGAGI.

The chain joins TRBV13 to TRBJ1-2; 10 bases fit TRBD1. CDR3 length: 18 residues. The V segment lost 5 bases and the J segment 2 bases; nucleotides outside the gene matches: 14. In germline, CDR1 is PRHDT, CDR2 FYEKMQ (reference sequence). The CDR3: CASSLDRQGALGNYGYTF. Here the CDR3 DNA reads TGTGCCAGCAGCCTGGATCGACAGGGGGCGTTAGGGAACTATGGCTACACCTTC. The full variable domain, completed using reference TRBV13 and TRBJ1-2, is AAGVIQSPRHLIKEKRETATLKCYPIPRHDTVYWYQQGPGQDPQFLISFYEKMQSDKGSIPDRFSAQQFSDYHSELNMSSLELGDSALYFCASSLDRQGALGNYGYTFGSGTRLTVV.

The chain joins TRBV30 to TRBJ1-1; TRBD1 matches 9 bases. Germline V CDR1 and CDR2: GTSNPN, SVGIG (reference sequence). The CDR3 is made up of 11 amino acids. Trimming cost V 3 bases and J 10 bases; bases outside gene matches: 3. The CDR3 coding sequence is TGTGCCTGGAGGGACAGGGGAAGAGCTTTCTTT. Protein product: CAWRDRGRAFF.